This T cell receptor beta chain is drawn from a study of graft-versus-host responses after intestinal transplantation. Comment on this clone: The same CDR3 can be traced to other DNA sequences in this sample.

In germline, CDR1 is LNHDA, CDR2 SQIVND (reference sequence). The CDR3 covers 14 residues. V shed 6 bases and J 4 bases; nucleotides not matched to a gene: 2. The protocol was immunoSEQ multiplex PCR, while the TCRdb copy is restricted to in-frame clones and leaves out a portion. The table lists roughly 80,000 clones, over 80% of them singletons. The sequencing used PBMCs, collected 98 days after intestinal transplantation. The receptor was derived from a human patient who received an intestinal transplant, so some T cells may come from the graft donor. The J gene is TRBJ1-5, the V gene TRBV19, with 11 bases that match TRBD1. The CDR3 loop reads CASSRDRGNQPQHF. CDR3 nucleotides: TGTGCCAGTAGCAGGGACAGGGGGAATCAGCCCCAGCATTTT.